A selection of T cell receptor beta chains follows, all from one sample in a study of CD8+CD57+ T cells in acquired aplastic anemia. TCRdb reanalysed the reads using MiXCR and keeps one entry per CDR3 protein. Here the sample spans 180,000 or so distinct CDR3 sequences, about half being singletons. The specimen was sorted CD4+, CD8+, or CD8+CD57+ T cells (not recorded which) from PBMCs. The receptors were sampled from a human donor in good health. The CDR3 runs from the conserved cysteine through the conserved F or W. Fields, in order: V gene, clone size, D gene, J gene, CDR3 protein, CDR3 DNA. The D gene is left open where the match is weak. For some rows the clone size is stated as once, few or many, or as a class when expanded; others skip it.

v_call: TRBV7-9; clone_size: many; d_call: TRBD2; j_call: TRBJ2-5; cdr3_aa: CASSPAGHHQETQYF; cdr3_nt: TGTGCCAGCAGCCCAGCGGGGCACCATCAAGAGACCCAGTACTTC
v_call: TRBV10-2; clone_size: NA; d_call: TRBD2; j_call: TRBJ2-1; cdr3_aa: CASSVDSGLAGYNEQFF; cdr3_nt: TGCGCCAGCAGTGTCGACTCAGGACTAGCGGGTTACAATGAGCAGTTCTTC
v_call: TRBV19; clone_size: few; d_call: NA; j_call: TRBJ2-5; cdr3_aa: CASSLASQETQYF; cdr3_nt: TGTGCCAGTAGTCTAGCGTCCCAAGAGACCCAGTACTTC
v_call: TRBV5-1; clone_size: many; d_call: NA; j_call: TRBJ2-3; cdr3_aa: CASTRDSFTDTQYF; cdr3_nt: TGCGCCAGCACGAGGGACTCATTCACAGATACGCAGTATTTT
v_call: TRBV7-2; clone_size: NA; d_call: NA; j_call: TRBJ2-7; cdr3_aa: CASSQARGASYEQYF; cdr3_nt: TGTGCCAGCAGCCAAGCCAGGGGAGCGAGCTACGAGCAGTACTTC
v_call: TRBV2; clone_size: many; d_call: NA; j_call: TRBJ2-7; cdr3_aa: CASSEGQVGRYEQYF; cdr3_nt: TGTGCCAGCAGTGAAGGGCAGGTGGGACGTTACGAGCAGTACTTC
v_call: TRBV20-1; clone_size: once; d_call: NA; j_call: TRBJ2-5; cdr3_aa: CSASHGTQETQYF; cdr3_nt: TGCAGTGCTAGTCACGGAACTCAAGAGACCCAGTACTTC
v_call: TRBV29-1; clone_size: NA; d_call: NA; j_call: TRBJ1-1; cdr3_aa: CSASGTDYTEAFF; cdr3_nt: TGCAGCGCCTCTGGGACGGATTACACTGAAGCTTTCTTT
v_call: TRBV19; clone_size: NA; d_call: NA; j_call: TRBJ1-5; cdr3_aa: CASNRALSNQPQHF; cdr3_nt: TGTGCCAGTAACAGGGCACTTAGCAATCAGCCCCAGCATTTT
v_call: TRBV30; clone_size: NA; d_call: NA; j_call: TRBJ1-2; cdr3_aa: CAWSQGSHYGYTF; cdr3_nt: TGTGCCTGGAGTCAGGGGAGTCACTATGGCTACACCTTC
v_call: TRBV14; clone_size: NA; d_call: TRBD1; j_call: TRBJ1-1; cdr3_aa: CASSPGQGRGAFF; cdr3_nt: TGTGCCAGCAGCCCTGGACAGGGAAGGGGAGCTTTCTTT
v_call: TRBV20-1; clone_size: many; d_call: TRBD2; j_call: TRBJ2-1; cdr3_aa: CSARYPGGSSYNEQFF; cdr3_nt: TGCAGTGCTAGATACCCTGGCGGGAGCTCCTACAATGAGCAGTTCTTC
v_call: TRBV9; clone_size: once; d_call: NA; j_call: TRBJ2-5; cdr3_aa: CASSVDGRGTKETQYF; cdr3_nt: TGTGCCAGCAGCGTAGATGGTAGGGGCACCAAGGAGACCCAGTACTTC
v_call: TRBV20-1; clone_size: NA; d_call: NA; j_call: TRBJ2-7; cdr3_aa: CSAMTDSYEQYF; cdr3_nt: TGCAGTGCTATGACAGACTCCTACGAGCAGTACTTC
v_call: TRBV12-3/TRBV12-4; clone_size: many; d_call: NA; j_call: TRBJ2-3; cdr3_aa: CASRLLETQYF; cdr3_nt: TGTGCCAGCAGGCTACTGGAGACGCAGTATTTT
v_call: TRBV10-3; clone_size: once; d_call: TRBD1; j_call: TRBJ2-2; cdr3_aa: CAIRGTGGDTGELFF; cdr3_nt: TGTGCCATCAGGGGGACAGGGGGCGACACCGGGGAGCTGTTTTTT
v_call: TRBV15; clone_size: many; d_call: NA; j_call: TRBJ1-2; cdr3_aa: CATSRDQFSVIGGGYTF; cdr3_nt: TGTGCCACCAGCAGAGATCAATTTTCAGTGATAGGGGGAGGCTACACCTTC
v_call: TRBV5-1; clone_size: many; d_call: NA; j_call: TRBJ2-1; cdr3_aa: CASAERRSSYNEQFF; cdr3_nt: TGCGCCAGCGCAGAGAGGCGGAGCTCCTACAATGAGCAGTTCTTC
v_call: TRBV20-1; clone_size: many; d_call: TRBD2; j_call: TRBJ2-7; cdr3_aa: CSAPQLTSGTYEQYF; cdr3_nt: TGCAGTGCCCCACAGCTGACTAGCGGGACCTACGAGCAGTACTTC
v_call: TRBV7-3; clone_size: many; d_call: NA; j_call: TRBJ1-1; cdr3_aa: CASSLQASYTEAFF; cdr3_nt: TGTGCCAGCAGCTTACAGGCCTCATACACTGAAGCTTTCTTT
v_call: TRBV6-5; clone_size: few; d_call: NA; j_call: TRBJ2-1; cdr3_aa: CASSYGTPDYNEQFF; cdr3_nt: TGTGCCAGCAGTTACGGGACTCCCGACTACAATGAGCAGTTCTTC
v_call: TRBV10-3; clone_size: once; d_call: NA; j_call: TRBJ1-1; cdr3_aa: CAISESIREGTEAFF; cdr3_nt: TGTGCCATCAGTGAGTCAATTCGGGAGGGAACTGAAGCTTTCTTT
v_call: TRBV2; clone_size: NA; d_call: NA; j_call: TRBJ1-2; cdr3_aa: CALLSTLANYGYTF; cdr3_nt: TGCGCTCTTCTTTCCACTCTAGCTAACTATGGCTACACCTTC
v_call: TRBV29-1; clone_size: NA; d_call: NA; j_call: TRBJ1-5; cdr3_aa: CSATADGSNQPQHF; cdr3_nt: TGCAGCGCCACGGCAGACGGGAGCAATCAGCCCCAGCATTTT
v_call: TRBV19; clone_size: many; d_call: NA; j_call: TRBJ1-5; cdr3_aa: CASSIVRGANQPQHF; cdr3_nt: TGTGCCAGTAGTATAGTCCGGGGGGCCAATCAGCCCCAGCATTTT
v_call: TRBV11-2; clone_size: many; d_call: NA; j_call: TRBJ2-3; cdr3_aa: CASSLGSTRGGTDTQYF; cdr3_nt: TGTGCCAGCAGCTTAGGGTCTACTAGAGGGGGCACAGATACGCAGTATTTT
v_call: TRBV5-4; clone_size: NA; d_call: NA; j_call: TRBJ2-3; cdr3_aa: CASSSTRSTDTQYF; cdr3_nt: TGTGCCAGCAGCTCTACCCGCTCCACAGATACGCAGTATTTT
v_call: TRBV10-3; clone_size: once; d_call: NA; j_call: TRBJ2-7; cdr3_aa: CAISDTPGLLNQQYF; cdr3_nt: TGTGCCATCAGTGACACCCCGGGACTGTTAAACCAGCAGTACTTC
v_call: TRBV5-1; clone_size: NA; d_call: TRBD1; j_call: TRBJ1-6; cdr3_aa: CASRPGQGAEYSPLHF; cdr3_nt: TGCGCCAGCAGACCCGGACAGGGGGCTGAGTATTCACCCCTCCACTTT
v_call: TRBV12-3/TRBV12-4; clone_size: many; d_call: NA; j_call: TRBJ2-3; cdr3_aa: CASSLRGWTDTQYF; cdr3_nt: TGTGCCAGCAGTTTACGGGGTTGGACAGATACGCAGTATTTT
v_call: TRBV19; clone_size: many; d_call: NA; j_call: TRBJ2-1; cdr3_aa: CASSGTSSSYNEQFF; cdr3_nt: TGTGCCAGTAGTGGGACATCGAGCTCCTACAATGAGCAGTTCTTC
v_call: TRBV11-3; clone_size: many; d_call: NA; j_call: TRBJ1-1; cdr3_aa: CASSLVRSRTEAFF; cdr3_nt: TGTGCCAGCAGCTTAGTAAGGAGTCGGACTGAAGCTTTCTTT
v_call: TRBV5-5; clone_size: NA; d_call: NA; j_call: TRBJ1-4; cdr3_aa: CASRHNAGPNEKLFF; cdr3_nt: TGTGCCAGCAGACATAATGCGGGGCCTAATGAAAAACTGTTTTTT
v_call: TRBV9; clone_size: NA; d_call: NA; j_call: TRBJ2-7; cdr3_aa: CASSVNLNSYEQYF; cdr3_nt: TGTGCCAGCAGCGTAAATCTTAACTCCTACGAGCAGTACTTC
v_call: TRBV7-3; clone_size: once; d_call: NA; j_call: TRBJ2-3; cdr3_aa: CASSLRQNTDTQYF; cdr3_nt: TGTGCCAGCAGCTTAAGGCAGAACACAGATACGCAGTATTTT